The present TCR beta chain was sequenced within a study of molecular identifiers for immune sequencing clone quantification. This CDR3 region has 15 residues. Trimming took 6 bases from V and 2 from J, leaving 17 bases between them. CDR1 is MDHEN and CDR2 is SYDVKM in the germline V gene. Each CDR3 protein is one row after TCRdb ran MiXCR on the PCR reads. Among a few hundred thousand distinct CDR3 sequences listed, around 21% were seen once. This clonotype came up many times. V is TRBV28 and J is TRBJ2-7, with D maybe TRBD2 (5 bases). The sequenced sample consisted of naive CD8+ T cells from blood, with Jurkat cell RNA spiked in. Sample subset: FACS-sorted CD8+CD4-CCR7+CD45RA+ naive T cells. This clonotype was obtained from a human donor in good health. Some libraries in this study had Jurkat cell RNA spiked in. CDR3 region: CASRPLRERAYEQYF. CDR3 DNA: TGTGCCAGCAGACCTCTGAGGGAACGAGCCTACGAGCAGTACTTC.